A single sample is the source of the 15 T cell receptor beta chains below, sequenced in a study of beta chain features in type 1 diabetes. Sequencing targeted expressed TCRB transcripts, as all isolated RNA had been reverse transcribed. Data came from immunoSEQ multiplex PCR; TCRdb stores just in-frame clones and leaves some out. Of roughly 170,000 clones listed, 10% to 15% are singletons. Sequenced sample: central memory CD4+ T cells from blood. These receptors all come from a woman aged 18-29 years in good health.

The V gene is TRBV7-2, the J gene TRBJ2-5, with 10 bases aligning to TRBD2. The CDR3 has 17 residues. Germline-derived CDR1 and CDR2 are SGHTA and FQGNSA. Trimming took 1 base from V and 3 from J; bases not matched to a gene: 8. CDR3 loop: CASSLESLAGAKETQYF. In nucleotides, the CDR3 is TGTGCCAGCAGCTTAGAGAGTCTAGCGGGAGCCAAAGAGACCCAGTACTTC.

In this sample, this clone turned up many times. This chain connects TRBV28 to TRBJ2-5; 9 bases map to TRBD2. CDR1 is MDHEN, CDR2 SYDVKM, per germline. V lost 6 bases and J lost 1; bases outside the gene matches: 9. The CDR3 spans 16 residues. CDR3: CASSLQTSGIQETQYF. CDR3 sequence (DNA): TGTGCCAGCAGCCTTCAGACTAGCGGAATCCAAGAGACCCAGTACTTC.

This sequence joins TRBV4-1 and TRBJ2-1; a weak D match, TRBD2 (5 bases). Looked up from germline, CDR1 is MGHRA and CDR2 is YSYEKL. V dropped 1 base and J dropped 4 bases, with 17 bases sitting between them. The CDR3 has 17 amino acids. The CDR3: CASSQVLAGRTYNEQFF. The DNA of the CDR3 is TGCGCCAGCAGCCAAGTTTTAGCAGGAAGGACTTACAATGAGCAGTTCTTC.

The gene calls are TRBV4-2 and TRBJ1-2; no firm D call. Deletions cut 2 bases from V and 4 bases from J, with 14 bases between. Per the germline V gene, CDR1 is LGHNA and CDR2 is YNFKEQ. There are 15 residues in the CDR3. DNA for the CDR3: TGTGCCAGCAGCCAATCACCGCCGGGGTCCTATGGCTACACCTTC. It yields the protein CASSQSPPGSYGYTF.

This sequence joins TRBV29-1 and TRBJ2-1; TRBD2 is a possible D gene (5 bases). Trimming left V 4 bases short and J 6 bases short, with 16 bases between. Germline V gives CDR1 SQVTM, CDR2 ANQGSEA. This CDR3 spans 14 amino acids. The CDR3 coding sequence is TGCAGCGTTGTACCCTGGGCGGGCGGCAATGAGCAGTTCTTC. Encoded protein: CSVVPWAGGNEQFF.

The rearrangement joins TRBV5-1 to TRBJ2-1; TRBD1 is a possible D gene (5 bases). There are 15 residues in the CDR3. Trimming pared 3 bases from V and 1 base from J, leaving 11 bases between. CDR1 and CDR2 from the germline V gene are SGHRS and YFSETQ. In DNA form, the CDR3 reads TGCGCCAGCAGCTCCTCAGGGTGGTCCTACAATGAGCAGTTCTTC. It is translated as CASSSSGWSYNEQFF.

The V call is TRBV2, the J call TRBJ1-5; possibly TRBD1 for D (6 bases). The V gene lost 4 bases and the J gene lost 5 bases, with 9 bases spanning the gap. Germline lookup yields CDR1 SNHLY and CDR2 FYNNEI. The CDR3 contains 13 residues. CDR3: CASSGQEYQPQHF. The CDR3 DNA follows: TGTGCCAGCAGTGGACAGGAGTATCAGCCCCAGCATTTT.

This sequence joins TRBV28 and TRBJ1-1, with D unresolved. This CDR3 has 16 residues. Trimming removed 6 bases at V and 2 bases at J, with 19 bases between. Germline CDR1 is MDHEN and CDR2 is SYDVKM. The DNA of the CDR3 is TGTGCCAGCAGAACCCCCGGGGTAGGACGAAACACTGAAGCTTTCTTT. Its translation: CASRTPGVGRNTEAFF.

V usage is TRBV11-2 and J usage is TRBJ2-1; 7 bases align to TRBD2. Germline V gives CDR1 SGHAT, CDR2 FQNNGV. The CDR3 has 12 amino acids. Trimming removed 5 bases from V and 15 bases from J; junction bases left unmatched: 10. CDR3 loop: CASSAYREAGFF. Written as DNA, the CDR3 is TGTGCCAGCAGCGCATACCGGGAGGCGGGGTTCTTC.

This chain links TRBV6-1 with TRBJ2-1; TRBD2 matches at 12 bases. The V gene's germline CDR1 is MNHNS and CDR2 SASEGT. The CDR3 has 21 residues. V was pared by 2 bases and J by 6 bases, with 20 bases of the junction left unmatched. CDR3 loop: CASSERRTSGRKTLLVNEQFF. In DNA form, the CDR3 reads TGTGCCAGCAGTGAAAGGAGAACTAGCGGGAGGAAAACCCTTCTAGTCAATGAGCAGTTCTTC.

This clone was counted only a few times. The chain carries TRBV11-2 and TRBJ2-1; D remains ambiguous. Germline V gives CDR1 SGHAT, CDR2 FQNNGV. V gave up 3 bases and J gave up 0 bases, with 12 bases separating them. The CDR3 runs 16 residues. CDR3 DNA: TGTGCCAGCAGCTTGTATTCGTTTTCCTCCTACAATGAGCAGTTCTTC. Its translation: CASSLYSFSSYNEQFF. Based on the CDR3 plus reference TRBV11-2 and TRBJ2-1, the full variable domain is EAGVAQSPRYKIIEKRQSVAFWCNPISGHATLYWYQQILGQGPKLLIQFQNNGVVDDSQLPKDRFSAERLKGVDSTLKIQPAKLEDSAVYLCASSLYSFSSYNEQFFGPGTRLTVL.

A few counts support this clone. The chain carries TRBV7-2 and TRBJ2-1; D uncertain. The CDR3 sequence is 13 residues long. Trimming took 2 bases from V and 10 from J, leaving 12 bases between them. The germline CDR1 and CDR2 sequences are SGHTA and FQGNSA. CDR3 region: CASSLNAGWEQFF. The CDR3 DNA reads TGTGCCAGCAGCTTAAACGCCGGGTGGGAGCAGTTCTTC.

This clone has more than one count but fewer than ten. The chain joins TRBV6-5 to TRBJ1-2; possibly TRBD1 for D (6 bases). V was cut by 6 bases and J by 8 bases, with 19 bases left in between. CDR1 MNHEY and CDR2 SVGAGI come from the germline V gene. CDR3 length: 14 residues. CDR3 bases: TGTGCCAGCAGCAACGGGGCCAGGGGCGAAGGCTACACCTTC. It codes for CASSNGARGEGYTF.

The table lists this clone with a few counts. The rearrangement uses TRBV5-1 and TRBJ2-6; 9 bases fit TRBD2. Trimming removed 0 bases from V and 0 bases from J; junction bases left unmatched: 4. Germline assignment: CDR1 SGHRS and CDR2 YFSETQ. This CDR3 has 18 residues. The CDR3, as DNA: TGCGCCAGCAGCTTGGGACTAGCGGAATACTCTGGGGCCAACGTCCTGACTTTC. It yields the protein CASSLGLAEYSGANVLTF.

The chain has TRBV9 and TRBJ1-2; the match to TRBD1 covers 9 bases. The CDR3 spans 13 residues. The V gene's germline CDR1 is SGDLS and CDR2 YYNGEE. V was clipped by 5 bases and J by 4 bases; unmatched bases: 3. The CDR3 spells CASRDRGGYGYTF. CDR3 sequence (DNA): TGTGCCAGCAGGGACAGGGGTGGCTATGGCTACACCTTC.